These 27 T cell receptor beta chains were all obtained from the same sample, sequenced in a study of naive and memory T cell subsets. TCR cDNA received a 3' ligated oligonucleotide that carried a UMI. The SP2 primer and nested alpha and beta constant region primers amplified ligated cDNA in four rounds. MiXCR, run by TCRdb on the 5' RACE reads, gives a single entry per CDR3 protein. The repertoire holds 55,000 to 70,000 distinct CDR3 sequences, with approximately 7.2% as singletons. Receptors originate from a male donor in good health.

V usage is TRBV5-1 and J usage is TRBJ1-1, with a possible D match to TRBD1 (5 bases). Germline CDR1 SGHRS, CDR2 YFSETQ. The CDR3 loop spans 14 amino acids. Trimming stripped 4 bases from V and 8 bases from J, with 18 bases between. The CDR3, as DNA: TGCGCCAGCAGCCCGGGTGACTGGGGCCCCGAAGCTTTCTTT. This codes for CASSPGDWGPEAFF.

The rearrangement links TRBV9 to TRBJ2-3; 9 bases agree with TRBD1. Germline V gives CDR1 SGDLS, CDR2 YYNGEE. The length of the CDR3 is 15 residues. The ends lost 3 bases at V and 12 bases at J; junction bases unmatched: 14. The CDR3 here is CASSDPTGGGPLQYF. CDR3 bases: TGTGCCAGCAGCGACCCGACAGGGGGGGGCCCCCTACAGTATTTT.

In its sample, this clonotype was seen a few times. This chain uses TRBV7-6 with TRBJ2-7, with a possible D match to TRBD2 (5 bases). The V end was cut by 0 bases, the J end by 0 bases, with 12 bases between. The CDR3 totals 16 residues. From germline, CDR1 is SGHVS and CDR2 FNYEAQ. CDR3 region: CASSLAHGVSSYEQYF. In nucleotides, the CDR3 is TGTGCCAGCAGCTTAGCGCACGGGGTCAGCTCCTACGAGCAGTACTTC.

The chain links TRBV11-2 to TRBJ2-1; the D is unclear. V dropped 2 bases and J dropped 10 bases, with 12 bases sitting between them. Looked up from germline, CDR1 is SGHAT and CDR2 is FQNNGV. The CDR3 extends over 13 amino acids. The CDR3, as DNA: TGTGCCAGCAGCTTAATCCAAGTCCGCGAGCAGTTCTTC. Its translation: CASSLIQVREQFF.

This clonotype was counted between two and nine times. The chain combines TRBV11-1 with TRBJ2-7; perhaps TRBD2 as D (5 bases). Trimming removed 2 bases at V and 3 bases at J, with 8 bases between. The germline CDR1 and CDR2 sequences are SGHAT and FQDESV (reference sequence). The CDR3 contains 13 residues. This CDR3 reads CASSLLEGYEQYF. The DNA of the CDR3 is TGTGCCAGCAGCTTATTAGAGGGCTACGAGCAGTACTTC.

This clonotype was seen many times. The chain is built from TRBV10-3 and TRBJ2-1, with 7 positions matching TRBD2. The germline gives CDR1 ENHRY, CDR2 SYGVKD. The CDR3 runs 15 residues. Unmatched junction bases numbered 10, after V lost 4 bases and J lost 7 bases. The CDR3 loop is CAISASLRERNEQFF. In DNA, the CDR3 is TGTGCCATCAGTGCGTCTCTGCGGGAGAGGAATGAGCAGTTCTTC.

The sample holds many counts of this clonotype. This chain connects TRBV4-2 to TRBJ1-6, with D unclear. Germline V gene sequence: CDR1 LGHNA, CDR2 YNFKEQ. CDR3 length: 13 amino acids. V lost 0 bases to trimming and J lost 7 bases, with 4 bases between them. The CDR3: CASSQEGNSPLHF. The CDR3 coding sequence is TGTGCCAGCAGCCAAGAGGGGAATTCACCCCTCCACTTT.

This clonotype showed up many times. The V gene is TRBV27, the J gene TRBJ2-7, with D hard to call. This CDR3 contains 16 residues. V shed 1 base and J shed 0 bases, with 13 bases lying between them. The V gene's germline CDR1 is MNHEY and CDR2 SMNVEV (reference sequence). In DNA form, the CDR3 reads TGTGCCAGCAGTTTATATGGGCCGGAACGCTCCTACGAGCAGTACTTC. Translating gives CASSLYGPERSYEQYF.

The chain joins TRBV2 to TRBJ2-5; weak D call: TRBD1 (6 bases). The CDR3 extends over 14 amino acids. Germline V lookup: CDR1 SNHLY, CDR2 FYNNEI. The ends were cut back, 10 bases at V and 4 bases at J, with 19 bases in the middle. The DNA for the CDR3 is TGTGCCAACAGGGCCGCAGCGGCCCTAGAGACCCAGTACTTC. It encodes CANRAAAALETQYF.

At least ten counts were recorded for this clonotype. The chain joins TRBV7-8 to TRBJ1-2, with D possibly TRBD1 on 5 matching bases. The CDR3 is 13 amino acids. Germline lookup yields CDR1 SGHVS and CDR2 FQNEAQ. Between the trimmed V and J ends, which lost 4 bases and 5 bases, there was a span of 11 bases. The CDR3 spells CASSSGTDYGYTF. CDR3 nucleotide sequence: TGTGCCAGCAGCTCAGGGACTGATTATGGCTACACCTTC.

This clonotype was found many times. V and J are TRBV29-1 and TRBJ2-5; D uncertain. V lost 6 bases and J 5 bases, leaving 16 bases between the germline ends. The V gene's germline CDR1 is SQVTM and CDR2 ANQGSEA. This CDR3 has 13 amino acids. This chain's CDR3 is CSVGTTGSETQYF. The CDR3 DNA reads as TGCAGCGTGGGTACGACGGGCTCGGAGACCCAGTACTTC.

This clonotype was observed a few times. The chain is built from TRBV5-1 and TRBJ2-3; 8 bases fit TRBD2. Germline lookup yields CDR1 SGHRS and CDR2 YFSETQ. After removal of 1 base from V and 4 bases from J, the junction contained 5 bases not matched to a gene. This CDR3 contains 15 residues. For the CDR3, the DNA is TGCGCCAGCAGCTTGCCGAGCGGGGGTGCAGATACGCAGTATTTT. Its protein is CASSLPSGGADTQYF.

This clonotype was observed many times. The rearrangement uses TRBV5-1 and TRBJ2-3; 10 nucleotides line up with TRBD1. This CDR3 is 16 amino acids long. Germline CDR1 and CDR2: SGHRS and YFSETQ. V lost 1 base to trimming and J lost 4 bases; unmatched junction nucleotides: 6. CDR3 region: CASSLRTGGNSDTQYF. The CDR3 DNA follows: TGCGCCAGCAGCTTGAGGACAGGGGGGAACTCAGATACGCAGTATTTT.

V gene TRBV14 combines with J gene TRBJ2-2; 7 bases are shared with TRBD2. CDR3 size: 15 residues. Germline assignment: CDR1 SGHDN and CDR2 FVKESK. The junction had 8 bases not matched to a gene; V was cut back by 6 bases and J by 4 bases. The CDR3 loop reads CASSPAGVFTGELFF. The CDR3 DNA follows: TGTGCCAGCAGTCCCGCGGGGGTTTTCACCGGGGAGCTGTTTTTT.

This clonotype was picked up many times. The CDR3 bases are TGTGCCAGCAGCCAAGAAGCGGTTAACACAGATACGCAGTATTTT. This translates into CASSQEAVNTDTQYF. The chain carries TRBV3-1 and TRBJ2-3, with TRBD2 as a possible D gene (5 bases). This CDR3 is 15 amino acids long. CDR1 and CDR2 from the germline V gene are LGHDT and YNNKEL (reference sequence). V lost 0 bases and J lost 2, with 9 bases in between.

The rearrangement links TRBV20-1 to TRBJ1-5, with D unresolved. The V end was cut by 0 bases, the J end by 0 bases, with 9 bases between. Germline assignment: CDR1 DFQATT and CDR2 SNEGSKA (reference sequence). This CDR3 region has 15 residues. CDR3 region: CSARDLEDSNQPQHF. The DNA for the CDR3 is TGCAGTGCTAGAGATCTAGAGGATAGCAATCAGCCCCAGCATTTT.

By its share, this clonotype is medium-sized. The CDR3 DNA reads as TGTGCCAGCAGCCCCGCGGGAGATGGCACCGGGGAGCTGTTTTTT. The encoded protein is CASSPAGDGTGELFF. The rearrangement joins TRBV3-1 to TRBJ2-2; 7 bases align to TRBD2. The ends lost 4 bases at V and 4 bases at J; junction bases unmatched: 6. Germline CDR1 LGHDT, CDR2 YNNKEL (reference sequence). The CDR3 runs to 15 residues.

This clonotype was seen more than once but under ten times. This chain joins TRBV6-1 and TRBJ1-1, with D possibly matching TRBD1 (5 bases). Germline V lookup: CDR1 MNHNS, CDR2 SASEGT. Trimming pared 2 bases from V and 6 bases from J, leaving 16 bases between. There are 15 residues in the CDR3. The CDR3 bases are TGTGCCAGCAGTGAAAACAACGGGGGGTACGCTGAAGCTTTCTTT. This sequence encodes CASSENNGGYAEAFF.

This clonotype was observed many times. The CDR3, as DNA: TGCGCCAGCAGCTTGGTCCCGGGGGCCTACGAGCAGTACTTC. It codes for CASSLVPGAYEQYF. The chain couples TRBV5-1 to TRBJ2-7; a possible D gene is TRBD2 (6 bases). Trimming cost V 0 bases and J 2 bases, with 9 bases left between them. The CDR3 is made up of 14 amino acids. The germline V gene encodes CDR1 SGHRS and CDR2 YFSETQ.

This clonotype was found a few times. V and J are TRBV11-2 and TRBJ2-2, with 16 bases identical to TRBD2. Germline CDR1 and CDR2: SGHAT and FQNNGV. The V and J ends lost 5 bases and 10 bases, in that order; junction bases with no gene match: 13. This CDR3 contains 18 residues. The CDR3 sequence: CASSPRGTSGRAREELFF. As DNA, the CDR3 is TGTGCCAGCAGCCCACGCGGGACTAGCGGGAGGGCCAGGGAGGAGCTGTTTTTT. The full variable domain, rest sourced from reference TRBV11-2 and TRBJ2-2, is EAGVAQSPRYKIIEKRQSVAFWCNPISGHATLYWYQQILGQGPKLLIQFQNNGVVDDSQLPKDRFSAERLKGVDSTLKIQPAKLEDSAVYLCASSPRGTSGRAREELFFGEGSRLTVL.

The chain couples TRBV4-2 to TRBJ2-3; D might be TRBD2 (5 bases). Germline values: CDR1 LGHNA, CDR2 YNFKEQ. Trimming cost V 10 bases and J 3 bases, with 20 bases left between them. The CDR3 contains 15 residues. CDR3 protein: CAIQRTHHPTDTQYF. The CDR3 coding sequence is TGTGCCATCCAGAGGACTCATCACCCTACAGATACGCAGTATTTT.

The genes are TRBV5-1 and TRBJ2-2; D remains ambiguous. CDR1 is SGHRS, CDR2 YFSETQ, per germline. The V gene lost 2 bases and the J gene lost 2 bases, with 13 bases spanning the gap. CDR3 length: 16 residues. The CDR3 coding sequence is TGCGCCAGCAGCTTTGGTGAAGGGCTAAACACCGGGGAGCTGTTTTTT. This codes for CASSFGEGLNTGELFF. The full variable domain, with the rest looked up from reference TRBV5-1 and TRBJ2-2, is KAGVTQTPRYLIKTRGQQVTLSCSPISGHRSVSWYQQTPGQGLQFLFEYFSETQRNKGNFPGRFSGRQFSNSRSEMNVSTLELGDSALYLCASSFGEGLNTGELFFGEGSRLTVL.

The V call is TRBV7-2, the J call TRBJ1-1; TRBD1 aligns across 8 bases. V trimming: 5 bases; J trimming: 1 base; junction bases outside the gene matches: 6. This CDR3 region has 15 residues. Germline V gives CDR1 SGHTA, CDR2 FQGNSA. The CDR3 coding sequence is TGTGCCAGCAGCCCAAGGACAGGGTCGAACACTGAAGCTTTCTTT. Encoded protein: CASSPRTGSNTEAFF.

This clonotype was seen at least ten times. The genes are TRBV29-1 and TRBJ2-5, with 13 bases that match TRBD2. The CDR3 has 13 residues. The germline V gene has CDR1 SQVTM and CDR2 ANQGSEA. Trimming removed 8 bases from V and 4 bases from J; junction bases left unmatched: 4. The CDR3 region has the DNA TGCAGCACACTAGCGGGAGGGCGAGAGACCCAGTACTTC. Translation: CSTLAGGRETQYF.

At least ten counts were recorded for this clonotype. The chain links TRBV4-1 to TRBJ1-2; no reliable D call. V lost 6 bases and J lost 6, with 14 bases in between. This CDR3 spans 13 amino acids. Germline CDR1 MGHRA, CDR2 YSYEKL. This chain's CDR3 is CASRDAFPDGYTF. The CDR3 region has the DNA TGCGCCAGCAGGGATGCTTTTCCTGATGGCTACACCTTC.

In this sample, this clonotype turned up a few times. J is TRBJ2-7 and V is TRBV14, with unresolved D. Germline values: CDR1 SGHDN, CDR2 FVKESK. The ends were cut back, 4 bases at V and 4 bases at J, with 8 bases in the middle. The CDR3 length is 12 residues. This CDR3 reads CASSPAGYEQYF. CDR3 nucleotides: TGTGCCAGCAGCCCGGCCGGTTACGAGCAGTACTTC. Combining the CDR3 with reference TRBV14 and TRBJ2-7 gives the whole variable domain EAGVTQFPSHSVIEKGQTVTLRCDPISGHDNLYWYRRVMGKEIKFLLHFVKESKQDESGMPNNRFLAERTGGTYSTLKVQPAELEDSGVYFCASSPAGYEQYFGPGTRLTVT.

This clonotype showed up many times. The chain joins TRBV7-9 to TRBJ2-7; TRBD2 might be the D (6 bases). Looked up from germline, CDR1 is SEHNR and CDR2 is FQNEAQ (reference sequence). This CDR3 comprises 16 residues. V dropped 2 bases and J dropped 2 bases, with 16 bases sitting between them. The CDR3 sequence: CASSLHMGLQPYEQYF. The CDR3 region has the DNA TGTGCCAGCAGCTTACACATGGGACTTCAACCCTACGAGCAGTACTTC.